This TCR gamma chain was retrieved from a study of Vδ1+ human thymocytes. RNA was extracted from the cells and then reverse transcribed. CDR3 amplicons came from multiplex PCR with pooled V-gene forward and constant-region reverse primers. TCRdb ran CATT on the multiplex PCR reads. The sample carries tens of thousands of gamma-chain clones, about 19% recorded once. After alphabeta T cell depletion, CD3+ Vdelta1+ Vdelta2- thymocytes were sorted. V trimming: 0 bases; J trimming: 7 bases; junction bases outside the gene matches: 6. Germline V lookup: CDR1 GITISATS, CDR2 ISYDGTV (reference sequence). The CDR3 covers 13 residues. Whole-study findings and limits: Thymic TRG and TRD repertoires appeared highly polyclonal, with Gaussian CDR3 length distributions. Despite high sort purity, about 19% of thymic T cell receptor delta sequences were Vdelta2.

As regards this clone: What it binds is unknown. Other DNA variants within this sample encode the same CDR3.

The specimen was Vdelta1+ gamma-delta thymocytes from the thymus. Sample subset: FACS-sorted CD3+ TCRalphabeta- TCRVdelta1+ TCRVdelta2- thymocytes. The receptor was isolated from a girl in the first two years of life who had congenital heart surgery. The chain carries TRGV9 and TRGJ1 or TRGJ2. The CDR3 loop reads CALWEVLGYKKLF. As DNA, the CDR3 is TGTGCCTTGTGGGAGGTGTTAGGGTATAAGAAACTCTTT.